The rows below give T cell receptor beta chains drawn from one sample of a study of T cells in Graves' hyperthyroidism and ophthalmopathy. TCRdb processed the multiplex PCR reads anew with MiXCR; each CDR3 protein has one entry. The sample lists 550,000 to 700,000 distinct CDR3 sequences; under 15% were seen once. The specimen sequenced was blood. Receptors originate from a woman aged 40 to 55 with Graves' ophthalmopathy. Both conserved end residues are part of each CDR3. D genes are given only for firm matches. Expanded clones get a size class; other rows say once, few or many, or leave the size out.

v_gene: TRBV29-1
abundance: .
j_gene: TRBJ2-7
d_gene: .
CDR3aa: CSVYSSGYEQYF
CDR3nt: TGCAGCGTATATTCGAGTGGCTACGAGCAGTACTTC

v_gene: TRBV28
abundance: many
j_gene: TRBJ2-7
d_gene: .
CDR3aa: CASSPDRYEQYF
CDR3nt: TGTGCCAGCAGTCCCGACCGGTACGAGCAGTACTTC

v_gene: TRBV11-2
abundance: many
j_gene: TRBJ1-1
d_gene: TRBD1
CDR3aa: CASSLVMGQENTEAFF
CDR3nt: TGTGCCAGCAGCTTAGTGATGGGACAGGAGAACACTGAAGCTTTCTTT

v_gene: TRBV14
abundance: many
j_gene: TRBJ2-5
d_gene: .
CDR3aa: CASSQWERETQYF
CDR3nt: TGTGCCAGCAGCCAATGGGAGAGGGAGACCCAGTACTTC

v_gene: TRBV29-1
abundance: many
j_gene: TRBJ2-2
d_gene: TRBD1
CDR3aa: CSVLDREGTGELFF
CDR3nt: TGCAGCGTCCTGGACAGGGAAGGAACCGGGGAGCTGTTTTTT

v_gene: TRBV4-1
abundance: .
j_gene: TRBJ2-6
d_gene: .
CDR3aa: CASSQGQSSGANVLTF
CDR3nt: TGCGCCAGCAGCCAAGGACAGAGCTCTGGGGCCAACGTCCTGACTTTC

v_gene: TRBV11-2
abundance: many
j_gene: TRBJ1-1
d_gene: .
CDR3aa: CASSLDTGLPNTEAFF
CDR3nt: TGTGCCAGCAGCTTAGACACGGGTCTTCCGAACACTGAAGCTTTCTTT

v_gene: TRBV5-1
abundance: .
j_gene: TRBJ1-1
d_gene: .
CDR3aa: CASSPSGIRAFF
CDR3nt: TGCGCCAGCAGCCCTTCAGGGATCCGCGCTTTCTTT

v_gene: TRBV13
abundance: many
j_gene: TRBJ1-1
d_gene: .
CDR3aa: CASSLSSGTTEAFF
CDR3nt: TGTGCCAGCAGCTTATCCTCAGGGACCACTGAAGCTTTCTTT

v_gene: TRBV20-1
abundance: .
j_gene: TRBJ2-2
d_gene: .
CDR3aa: CSAADNSNTGELFF
CDR3nt: TGCAGTGCGGCGGACAACTCGAACACCGGGGAGCTGTTTTTT

v_gene: TRBV24-1
abundance: few
j_gene: TRBJ2-3
d_gene: .
CDR3aa: CATSLTDTQYF
CDR3nt: TGTGCCACCTCCCTGACAGATACGCAGTATTTT

v_gene: TRBV20-1
abundance: .
j_gene: TRBJ1-6
d_gene: .
CDR3aa: CSATPYRANNSPLHF
CDR3nt: TGCAGTGCTACCCCTTACAGGGCCAATAATTCACCCCTCCACTTT

v_gene: TRBV6-1
abundance: few
j_gene: TRBJ2-7
d_gene: TRBD1
CDR3aa: CASSPRGTQIYEQYF
CDR3nt: TGTGCCAGCAGCCCCAGGGGGACCCAGATCTACGAGCAGTACTTC

v_gene: TRBV28
abundance: many
j_gene: TRBJ2-3
d_gene: .
CDR3aa: CASSQVEFSTDTQYF
CDR3nt: TGTGCCAGCAGTCAAGTCGAGTTTAGCACAGATACGCAGTATTTT

v_gene: TRBV7-8
abundance: many
j_gene: TRBJ1-1
d_gene: .
CDR3aa: CASSLARYTEAFF
CDR3nt: TGTGCCAGCAGCTTAGCTCGTTACACTGAAGCTTTCTTT

v_gene: TRBV6-2/TRBV6-3
abundance: many
j_gene: TRBJ2-5
d_gene: TRBD1
CDR3aa: CASSYPRTGTEETQYF
CDR3nt: TGTGCCAGCAGTTACCCTAGGACAGGAACCGAAGAGACCCAGTACTTC

v_gene: TRBV30
abundance: many
j_gene: TRBJ1-2
d_gene: .
CDR3aa: CACEDRANYGYTF
CDR3nt: TGTGCCTGCGAGGACAGAGCTAACTATGGCTACACCTTC

v_gene: TRBV28
abundance: many
j_gene: TRBJ1-2
d_gene: TRBD1
CDR3aa: CASSTPGQGTYTF
CDR3nt: TGTGCCAGCAGTACTCCGGGACAGGGTACCTACACCTTC

v_gene: TRBV20-1
abundance: many
j_gene: TRBJ1-1
d_gene: .
CDR3aa: CSARAVMNTEAFF
CDR3nt: TGCAGTGCTAGGGCAGTCATGAACACTGAAGCTTTCTTT

v_gene: TRBV7-3
abundance: .
j_gene: TRBJ2-2
d_gene: .
CDR3aa: CASSLWGDTGELFF
CDR3nt: TGTGCCAGCAGCTTATGGGGGGACACCGGGGAGCTGTTTTTT

v_gene: TRBV12-3/TRBV12-4
abundance: many
j_gene: TRBJ1-2
d_gene: TRBD1
CDR3aa: CASSRQGPYGYTF
CDR3nt: TGTGCCAGCAGCCGACAGGGACCCTATGGCTACACCTTC

v_gene: TRBV6-5
abundance: many
j_gene: TRBJ1-5
d_gene: .
CDR3aa: CASSSRLGNQPQHF
CDR3nt: TGTGCCAGCAGTTCCCGTCTCGGCAATCAGCCCCAGCATTTT

v_gene: TRBV7-4
abundance: many
j_gene: TRBJ1-1
d_gene: .
CDR3aa: CASSLREGRMNTEAFF
CDR3nt: TGTGCCAGCAGCTTAAGGGAGGGACGAATGAACACTGAAGCTTTCTTT

v_gene: TRBV6-5
abundance: few
j_gene: TRBJ2-7
d_gene: TRBD1
CDR3aa: CASSSGQGQSEQYF
CDR3nt: TGTGCCAGCAGTTCGGGACAGGGACAGTCCGAGCAGTACTTC

v_gene: TRBV10-2
abundance: many
j_gene: TRBJ2-5
d_gene: .
CDR3aa: CASSESTGGGTETQYF
CDR3nt: TGCGCCAGCAGTGAGTCGACGGGAGGGGGCACAGAGACCCAGTACTTC

v_gene: TRBV5-1
abundance: .
j_gene: TRBJ2-7
d_gene: .
CDR3aa: CASSETGPSYEQYF
CDR3nt: TGCGCCAGCTCCGAAACAGGGCCCTCCTACGAGCAGTACTTC

v_gene: TRBV20-1
abundance: many
j_gene: TRBJ2-5
d_gene: .
CDR3aa: CSAPMTRKETQYF
CDR3nt: TGCAGTGCTCCAATGACTAGAAAAGAGACCCAGTACTTC

v_gene: TRBV30
abundance: .
j_gene: TRBJ1-1
d_gene: .
CDR3aa: CAWDRGFDTEAFF
CDR3nt: TGTGCCTGGGACAGAGGTTTCGACACTGAAGCTTTCTTT

v_gene: TRBV29-1
abundance: .
j_gene: TRBJ2-5
d_gene: .
CDR3aa: CSAEWGIKETQYF
CDR3nt: TGCAGCGCCGAATGGGGAATTAAAGAGACCCAGTACTTC

v_gene: TRBV4-3
abundance: few
j_gene: TRBJ1-1
d_gene: .
CDR3aa: CASSQGRGTGEAFF
CDR3nt: TGCGCCAGCAGCCAAGGGCGCGGAACAGGGGAAGCTTTCTTT

v_gene: TRBV7-6
abundance: many
j_gene: TRBJ2-7
d_gene: .
CDR3aa: CASSLVGNEQYF
CDR3nt: TGTGCCAGCAGCTTAGTGGGAAACGAGCAGTACTTC

v_gene: TRBV7-2
abundance: many
j_gene: TRBJ2-7
d_gene: .
CDR3aa: CASSRDFSYEQYF
CDR3nt: TGTGCCAGCAGCAGGGACTTCAGCTACGAGCAGTACTTC

v_gene: TRBV7-2
abundance: .
j_gene: TRBJ2-7
d_gene: .
CDR3aa: CASSPGWVEQYF
CDR3nt: TGTGCCAGCAGCCCCGGGTGGGTCGAGCAGTACTTC

v_gene: TRBV6-2/TRBV6-3
abundance: many
j_gene: TRBJ1-1
d_gene: .
CDR3aa: CASTLRENTEAFF
CDR3nt: TGTGCCAGCACTCTCAGGGAGAACACTGAAGCTTTCTTT

v_gene: TRBV2
abundance: many
j_gene: TRBJ2-1
d_gene: TRBD2
CDR3aa: CASSVIAGVYNEQFF
CDR3nt: TGTGCCAGCAGTGTGATAGCGGGAGTTTACAATGAGCAGTTCTTC

v_gene: TRBV27
abundance: .
j_gene: TRBJ2-7
d_gene: TRBD2
CDR3aa: CASLRSGLAAPYEQYF
CDR3nt: TGTGCCAGTCTCCGATCGGGCCTAGCGGCTCCCTACGAGCAGTACTTC

v_gene: TRBV18
abundance: .
j_gene: TRBJ2-7
d_gene: .
CDR3aa: CASSQLHAGLLAYEQYF
CDR3nt: TGTGCCAGCTCTCAACTTCACGCGGGACTCTTGGCCTACGAGCAGTACTTC

v_gene: TRBV12-3/TRBV12-4
abundance: few
j_gene: TRBJ2-7
d_gene: TRBD1
CDR3aa: CASSSIGTGYEQYF
CDR3nt: TGTGCCAGCAGTTCGATCGGGACAGGGTACGAGCAGTACTTC

v_gene: TRBV5-1
abundance: many
j_gene: TRBJ2-5
d_gene: .
CDR3aa: CASSSGPRETQYF
CDR3nt: TGTGCCAGCAGTTCGGGCCCTAGGGAGACCCAGTACTTC

v_gene: TRBV7-2
abundance: many
j_gene: TRBJ2-5
d_gene: TRBD2
CDR3aa: CASSRGLAGSGTQYF
CDR3nt: TGTGCCAGCAGCAGGGGACTAGCGGGATCTGGAACCCAGTACTTC

v_gene: TRBV6-2/TRBV6-3
abundance: few
j_gene: TRBJ1-5
d_gene: .
CDR3aa: CGKVTGADNQPQHF
CDR3nt: TGTGGAAAAGTGACCGGGGCAGACAATCAGCCCCAGCATTTT

v_gene: TRBV28
abundance: .
j_gene: TRBJ2-7
d_gene: TRBD2
CDR3aa: CASSSSGSYEQCF
CDR3nt: TGTGCCAGCAGCTCGAGCGGGAGCTACGAGCAGTGCTTC

v_gene: TRBV6-1
abundance: many
j_gene: TRBJ1-1
d_gene: .
CDR3aa: CASSEHAEDREAFF
CDR3nt: TGTGCCAGCAGTGAACACGCGGAGGACAGAGAAGCTTTCTTT

v_gene: TRBV5-1
abundance: .
j_gene: TRBJ1-1
d_gene: .
CDR3aa: CASSRGQTTEAFF
CDR3nt: TGCGCCAGCAGCAGAGGACAGACGACTGAAGCTTTCTTT

v_gene: TRBV6-2/TRBV6-3
abundance: many
j_gene: TRBJ2-2
d_gene: .
CDR3aa: CASSREKYTGELFF
CDR3nt: TGTGCCAGCAGTCGGGAGAAGTACACCGGGGAGCTGTTTTTT

v_gene: TRBV30
abundance: few
j_gene: TRBJ1-5
d_gene: .
CDR3aa: CAYESGDQPQHF
CDR3nt: TGTGCCTACGAATCAGGGGATCAGCCCCAGCATTTT

v_gene: TRBV11-1
abundance: many
j_gene: TRBJ2-5
d_gene: .
CDR3aa: CASSPHLQALGQETQYF
CDR3nt: TGTGCCAGCAGCCCACACCTACAGGCGTTGGGGCAAGAGACCCAGTACTTC

v_gene: TRBV30
abundance: .
j_gene: TRBJ1-5
d_gene: TRBD1
CDR3aa: CAWSVRGQGSNQPQHF
CDR3nt: TGTGCCTGGAGTGTACGGGGACAGGGGTCAAATCAGCCCCAGCATTTT

v_gene: TRBV20-1
abundance: .
j_gene: TRBJ1-6
d_gene: .
CDR3aa: CSASQTANSPLHF
CDR3nt: TGCAGTGCTTCTCAGACCGCGAATTCACCCCTCCACTTT

v_gene: TRBV6-2/TRBV6-3
abundance: few
j_gene: TRBJ2-5
d_gene: TRBD1
CDR3aa: CASSGIGTAEETQYF
CDR3nt: TGTGCCAGCAGTGGAATCGGGACAGCCGAAGAGACCCAGTACTTC

v_gene: TRBV30
abundance: .
j_gene: TRBJ1-5
d_gene: .
CDR3aa: CAWTPRGLNQPQHF
CDR3nt: TGTGCCTGGACCCCCCGGGGGCTCAATCAGCCCCAGCATTTT

v_gene: TRBV28
abundance: many
j_gene: TRBJ1-1
d_gene: .
CDR3aa: CASSYNWNTEAFF
CDR3nt: TGTGCCAGCAGTTACAATTGGAACACTGAAGCTTTCTTT

v_gene: TRBV28
abundance: .
j_gene: TRBJ1-2
d_gene: TRBD1
CDR3aa: CASSKTGGVNYGYTF
CDR3nt: TGTGCCAGCAGTAAAACAGGGGGGGTTAACTATGGCTACACCTTC

v_gene: TRBV6-2/TRBV6-3
abundance: many
j_gene: TRBJ2-7
d_gene: .
CDR3aa: CASSGRQGQGYEQYF
CDR3nt: TGTGCCAGCAGCGGACGCCAGGGTCAAGGCTACGAGCAGTACTTC

v_gene: TRBV2
abundance: many
j_gene: TRBJ2-5
d_gene: TRBD2
CDR3aa: CASSVRGREAGDQETQYF
CDR3nt: TGTGCCAGCAGCGTACGGGGGCGGGAGGCGGGGGACCAAGAGACCCAGTACTTC

v_gene: TRBV30
abundance: .
j_gene: TRBJ1-5
d_gene: .
CDR3aa: CAWSVSRNSNPGNQPQHF
CDR3nt: TGTGCCTGGAGTGTATCCCGGAACTCCAACCCCGGCAATCAGCCCCAGCATTTT

v_gene: TRBV28
abundance: .
j_gene: TRBJ2-6
d_gene: .
CDR3aa: CARTLGGNRPGANVLTF
CDR3nt: TGTGCCAGGACCCTAGGGGGAAACCGACCTGGGGCCAACGTCCTGACTTTC

v_gene: TRBV10-1
abundance: few
j_gene: TRBJ2-3
d_gene: .
CDR3aa: CASSKDYSTDTQYF
CDR3nt: TGCGCCAGCAGCAAGGACTATTCCACAGATACGCAGTATTTT

v_gene: TRBV5-1
abundance: many
j_gene: TRBJ1-2
d_gene: TRBD1
CDR3aa: CASSLDRGGGGYTF
CDR3nt: TGCGCCAGCAGCCTCGACAGGGGAGGCGGTGGCTACACCTTC

v_gene: TRBV11-1
abundance: many
j_gene: TRBJ2-5
d_gene: TRBD1
CDR3aa: CASSSPGQGARGETQYF
CDR3nt: TGTGCCAGCAGCTCACCGGGACAGGGGGCGAGAGGAGAGACCCAGTACTTC